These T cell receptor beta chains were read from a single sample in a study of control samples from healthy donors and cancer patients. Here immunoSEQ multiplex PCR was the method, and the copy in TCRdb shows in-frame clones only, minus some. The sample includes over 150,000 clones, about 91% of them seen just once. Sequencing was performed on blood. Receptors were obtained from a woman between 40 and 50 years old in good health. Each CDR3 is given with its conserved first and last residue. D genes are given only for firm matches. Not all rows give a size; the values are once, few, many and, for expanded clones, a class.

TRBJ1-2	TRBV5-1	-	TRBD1	TGCGCCAGCAGCCCAAGACAGGGTATTGATGGCTACACCTTC	CASSPRQGIDGYTF
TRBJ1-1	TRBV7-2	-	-	TGTGCCAGCAGCTTAGATGTTGGGGATAACACTGAAGCTTTCTTT	CASSLDVGDNTEAFF
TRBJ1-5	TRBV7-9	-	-	TGTGCCAGCAGCTTATCTACAGTGGGGGGCAATCAGCCCCAGCATTTT	CASSLSTVGGNQPQHF
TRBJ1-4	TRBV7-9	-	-	TGTGCCAGCAGCTTAAATTCGGCAAAGAATGAAAAACTGTTTTTT	CASSLNSAKNEKLFF
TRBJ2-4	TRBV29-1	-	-	TGCAGCGTTGAAAATAGAGGTCGAGCCAAAAACATTCAGTACTTC	CSVENRGRAKNIQYF
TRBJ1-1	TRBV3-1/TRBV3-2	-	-	TGTGCCAGCAGCCTAGATGGCCAGGGAAGGTCTGAAGCTTTCTTT	CASSLDGQGRSEAFF
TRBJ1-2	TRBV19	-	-	TGTGCCAGTAGCAATAGTCGACACTATGGCTACACCTTC	CASSNSRHYGYTF
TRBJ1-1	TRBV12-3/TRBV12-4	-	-	TGTGCCAGCAGGATCAACAGGGTTGGAGCTTTCTTT	CASRINRVGAFF
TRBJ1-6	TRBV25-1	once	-	TGTGCCAGCAGTGAATCGCAGGGGACTAATTCACCCCTCCACTTT	CASSESQGTNSPLHF
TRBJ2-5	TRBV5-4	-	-	TGTGCCAGCAGCTTGGACGGGGAAGAGACCCAGTACTTC	CASSLDGEETQYF
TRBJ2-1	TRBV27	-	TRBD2	TGTGCCAGCAGTCTAAGCGGGGGGTTAAACAATGAGCAGTTCTTC	CASSLSGGLNNEQFF
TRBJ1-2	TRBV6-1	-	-	TGTGCCAGCAGTGAAGCCCCTGCCTTCAGGACTAACTATGGCTACACCTTC	CASSEAPAFRTNYGYTF
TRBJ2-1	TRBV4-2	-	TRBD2	TGTGCCAGCAGCCGAACTGGACTAGCGGGGGGGAATGAGCAGTTCTTC	CASSRTGLAGGNEQFF
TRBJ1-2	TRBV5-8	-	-	TGTGCCAGCAGCTTGTCTAGCTATGGCTACACCTTC	CASSLSSYGYTF
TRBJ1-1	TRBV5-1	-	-	TGCGCCAGCAGCTTGGGGGACGGAGGGACCCTTAGGGCTGAAGCTTTCTTT	CASSLGDGGTLRAEAFF
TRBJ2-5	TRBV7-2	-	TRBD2	TGTGCCAGCAGCTGGGACACTAGCGGGGACGAGACCCAGTACTTC	CASSWDTSGDETQYF
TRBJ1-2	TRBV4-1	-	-	TGCGCCAGCAGCCAAAGGGGTACCTATGGCTACACCTTC	CASSQRGTYGYTF
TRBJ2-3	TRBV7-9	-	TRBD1	TGTGCCAGCAGCCCCGGGACAGGTGGGGCAGATACGCAGTATTTT	CASSPGTGGADTQYF